Here is one T cell receptor beta chain with its context. What this receptor recognizes is not known. No clone much larger than this one lies a single base away; base qualities are absent. The data originate from a study of blood T cell repertoires in COVID-19 (dated by TCRdb to the early 2020s). Regarding the complete study: Collaborator samples came from the United States, Italy and Spain and covered acute and convalescent phases of COVID-19. The material from the prospective study consisted of cDNA or gDNA derived from T cells, B-cell-depleted T cells, or PBMCs. Deeply sampled blood TCRbeta repertoires from subjects exposed to, actively infected with, or recovered from COVID-19 were included in the dataset. Where HLA class I and class II types were available, the types were taken from metadata supplied by the sample provider, not from assay-based typing. A de-identified subject ID, COVID-19 status, age in years and sex were almost always included in the sample metadata. The repertoires were released in a freely available public database intended as a resource for research on the immune response to SARS-CoV-2. The samples were drawn from the first 160 participants of the ongoing ImmuneRACE study and from more than 1,000 subjects provided by 6 global collaborators. The study at large found these results: Clinical and demographic metadata were provided uncurated, with the amount varying by source and participant.

The immunoSEQ Assay, a bias-controlled multiplex PCR, was used to amplify TCRbeta CDR3 regions from genomic DNA. As for the original processing: The number of nucleated cells in each sample was estimated by amplification of reference gene primers within the assay. To quantify the absolute abundance of each unique TCRbeta CDR3 rearrangement, sequence reads were collapsed and filtered. For each sample, productive Simpson clonality was calculated by taking the square root of Simpson's diversity index across productive rearrangements. This immuneACCESS table, as held by TCRdb, lists in-frame sequences with V and J called but not all clones. Of the missing ones, under half trace to an unresolved V gene in checked studies; the others have no known cause. D and trimming were read from the DNA, whereas the V and J calls and clone size are those reported in that table. The sample table holds 200,000 to 300,000 clones, of which around nine tenths were seen once. The top ten clonotypes cover around 1.5% of the sample.

Another Seattle source contributed samples from volunteer blood donors who had recovered from COVID-19. Collaborating institutions collected whole blood in K2EDTA tubes following their own protocols. For TCRbeta analysis, collaborators shipped samples as frozen whole blood, isolated PBMCs, or DNA extracted from either of those sample types. The TCR originated in a woman aged 60-70 years who had recovered from COVID-19. Sample: peripheral blood.

The CDR3: CASSLPRGQGANTIYF. Here is the DNA: TGTGCCAGCAGCTTACCTAGGGGACAGGGGGCCAACACCATATATTTT. The rearranged chain carries TRBV7-2 and TRBJ1-3; 12 central nucleotides agree with TRBD1. Ends trimmed: V by 2 bases, J by 7 bases; bases unmatched to a gene: 6. The CDR3 measures 16 amino acids from cysteine to phenylalanine. The kept DNA is CDR3 alone, 48 bases in frame from the first base. Reading the germline V gene gives CDR1 SGHTA and CDR2 FQGNSA.